Here is one TCR beta chain with its context. Antigen specificity is unknown. This specimen belongs to a study of blood T cells in healthy people across ages. Broader study findings: The study lacked donor CMV status, which possibly confounded expanded clonotype changes. Long-lived donors carried more naive CD4+ cells and greater diversity than aged donors.

Combining a sample-barcoded 5' primer with a J-beta primer mix, a second PCR ran for roughly 6 to 12 cycles. Each cDNA molecule carried a tag from a template-switch adaptor that contained 12 random nucleotides. Each CDR3 protein gets one entry after TCRdb re-called the 5' RACE reads with MiXCR. Of around 1.5 million distinct CDR3 sequences detected, 35% to 45% appear once; the ten largest clones hold under 8%. The sequencing input was blood. This sequence originates from a woman younger than 30 in good health.

The CDR3 DNA reads as TGCAGCGTAACAGGACAGGGGGTGGCGGAGACCCAGTACTTC. Translation: CSVTGQGVAETQYF. The chain employs TRBV29-1 and TRBJ2-7; TRBD1 matches 10 bases. The better agreement between TRBJ2-5 and the DNA end casts doubt on the J call. This CDR3 is built from 14 residues. The germline CDR1 and CDR2 sequences are SQVTM and ANQGSEA.